This T cell receptor (beta chain) emerged from a study of blood T cell repertoires in COVID-19. Study background: Sites across the United States, Italy and Spain contributed samples from acute and convalescent COVID-19. T cells, B-cell-depleted T cells, or PBMCs supplied cDNA or gDNA.

Per the authors' pipeline: Estimated nucleated cell counts came from reference gene primer amplification. The repertoire was sequenced with immunoSEQ multiplex PCR; TCRdb's copy has only in-frame clones and lacks some. The DNA was the basis for D and trimming; V, J and clone size are from that table. The table includes nearly 350,000 clones, around nine tenths detected once. Unmatched junction bases numbered 10, after V lost 7 bases and J lost 1 base. This CDR3 comprises 16 residues. The germline V gene has CDR1 SGHRS and CDR2 YFSETQ. The clonotype was recovered from a woman aged 18-29 years who had recovered from COVID-19. The V gene is TRBV5-1, the J gene TRBJ2-2, with 7 bases identical to TRBD1. What was sequenced was peripheral blood. The CDR3 DNA sequence: TGCGCCAGCCAAGCTACGACAGGGAGGAACACCGGGGAGCTGTTTTTT. Translating gives CASQATTGRNTGELFF.